This record covers a single T cell receptor beta chain. These data belong to a study of blood T cell repertoires in COVID-19. Study-wide context: COVID-19 samples from acute and convalescent phases originated in the United States, Italy and Spain.

Libraries were prepared by immunoSEQ multiplex PCR; TCRdb keeps only in-frame clonotypes and omits some of them. The data contain about 380,000 clones, around 89% of them singletons. The CDR3 length is 17 residues. Germline CDR1 is SQVTM and CDR2 is ANQGSEA. The trim removed 3 bases at V and 0 bases at J, leaving 10 bases unmatched. The sequenced sample was PBMCs or T cells enriched from blood (not recorded which). The origin of this receptor is a woman between 18 and 29 years old who had recovered from COVID-19. The chain recombines TRBV29-1 with TRBJ2-7, with TRBD2 identical over 11 bases. The CDR3 protein is CSVEGLAGGSFSYEQYF. For the CDR3, the DNA is TGCAGCGTTGAGGGTCTAGCGGGGGGCTCCTTCTCCTACGAGCAGTACTTC.